What follows describes a single T cell receptor beta chain. The antigen remains undetermined. It was with a sample-barcoded 5' primer and a J-beta primer mix that a second PCR of roughly 7 to 12 cycles was run. TCRdb independently ran MiXCR on the 5' RACE reads; one entry per CDR3 protein. The profile shows about 1 million distinct CDR3 sequences, 40% to 55% of them singletons. The data belong to a study of blood T cells in healthy people across ages. Study-wide points: Strong correlation linked observed beta diversity and percent naive T cells.

The CDR3 is 16 residues long. The germline V gene encodes CDR1 MNHEY and CDR2 SMNVEV (reference sequence). V was clipped by 5 bases and J by 8 bases; unmatched bases: 14. Donor samples were obtained from healthy Caucasian individuals from Russia, aged about 6 to 100. Whenever a sample was processed, at least 6.5 million PBMCs were isolated. The authors extracted at least 5 micrograms of total RNA per sample. J is TRBJ2-1 and V is TRBV27, with 8 bases aligning to TRBD2. The sequenced sample consisted of blood. The sequence was obtained from a woman aged 55-69 years in good health. DNA for the CDR3: TGTGCCAGCAGTGCCCCCGGGACTAGGCGTCGTCATGAGCAGTTCTTC. This encodes CASSAPGTRRRHEQFF.